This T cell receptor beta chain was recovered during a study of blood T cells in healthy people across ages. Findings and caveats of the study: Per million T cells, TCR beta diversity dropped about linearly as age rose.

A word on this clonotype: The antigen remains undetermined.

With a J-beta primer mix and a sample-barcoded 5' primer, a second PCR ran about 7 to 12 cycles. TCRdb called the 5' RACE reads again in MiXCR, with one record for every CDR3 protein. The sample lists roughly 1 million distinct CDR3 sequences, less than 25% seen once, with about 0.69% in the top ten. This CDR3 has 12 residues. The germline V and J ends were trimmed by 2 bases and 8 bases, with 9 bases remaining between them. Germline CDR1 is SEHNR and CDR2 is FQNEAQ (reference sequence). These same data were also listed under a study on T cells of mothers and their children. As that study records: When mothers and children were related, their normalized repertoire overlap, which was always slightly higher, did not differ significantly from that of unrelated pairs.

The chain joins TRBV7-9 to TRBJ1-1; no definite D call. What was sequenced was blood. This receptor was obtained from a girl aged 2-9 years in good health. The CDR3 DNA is TGTGCCAGCAGCTTAAGTGTGGCCGAAGCTTTCTTT. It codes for CASSLSVAEAFF.